The 27 T cell receptor beta chains listed next were all sequenced from one sample in a study of T cell responses to AZD1222 COVID-19 vaccine. Only in-frame clones appear in the TCRdb table, and some are missing; sequencing was by immunoSEQ multiplex PCR. The table lists 95,000 to 150,000 clones, roughly 87% of them singletons. Sequenced here: peripheral blood, sampled on day 0 of AZD1222 vaccination. The origin of the receptors is an adult in good health.

Only one count was recorded for this clone. The chain links TRBV10-3 to TRBJ2-2; no reliable D call. V was cut by 2 bases and J by 3 bases, with 7 bases left in between. Germline V gene data show CDR1 as ENHRY and CDR2 as SYGVKD. The CDR3 has 14 amino acids. CDR3 nucleotides: TGTGCCATCAGTGAGGGAAGGGACACCGGGGAGCTGTTTTTT. Translation: CAISEGRDTGELFF.

The chain carries TRBV7-2 and TRBJ2-7; D not resolved. The CDR3 sequence is 14 residues long. CDR1 is SGHTA, CDR2 FQGNSA, per germline. Trimming cost V 2 bases and J 0 bases, with 8 bases left between them. CDR3 region: CASSLIGLSYEQYF. The CDR3 nucleotides are TGTGCCAGCAGCTTAATAGGCCTCTCCTACGAGCAGTACTTC.

The V call is TRBV30, the J call TRBJ1-1; D not resolved. The germline V gene encodes CDR1 GTSNPN and CDR2 SVGIG (reference sequence). V was shortened by 3 bases and J by 2 bases, with 10 bases between the two germline ends. The CDR3 extends over 13 amino acids. The CDR3 nucleotides read TGTGCCTGGAGACCGGGGTTCAACACTGAAGCTTTCTTT. It is translated as CAWRPGFNTEAFF.

V usage is TRBV10-2 and J usage is TRBJ2-7; 9 bases match TRBD2. The CDR3 consists of 15 residues. CDR1 WSHSY and CDR2 SAAADI come from the germline V gene. With 2 bases clipped from V and 2 bases from J, the junction kept 4 bases outside the gene matches. The chain's CDR3 is CASSEKGGGAYEQYF. CDR3 DNA: TGCGCCAGCAGTGAGAAGGGCGGGGGGGCCTACGAGCAGTACTTC.

This chain joins TRBV19 and TRBJ1-2, with D maybe TRBD1 (5 bases). Looked up from germline, CDR1 is LNHDA and CDR2 is SQIVND (reference sequence). Trimming took 7 bases from V and 5 from J, leaving 14 bases between them. The CDR3 totals 13 residues. CDR3 DNA sequence: TGTGCCAGTACGGAGCAGGGTCAATATGGCTACACCTTC. Protein: CASTEQGQYGYTF.

This chain uses TRBV5-6 with TRBJ1-1; 11 bases agree with TRBD1. Germline loops: CDR1 SGHDT, CDR2 YYEEEE. V gave up 4 bases and J gave up 1 base; unmatched junction bases: 6. The CDR3 has 16 amino acids. In DNA form, the CDR3 reads TGTGCCAGCAGCCCAGGGACAGGGGGTAAGAACACTGAAGCTTTCTTT. Translating it yields CASSPGTGGKNTEAFF. The entire variable domain, with the rest obtained from reference TRBV5-6 and TRBJ1-1, is as follows: DAGVTQSPTHLIKTRGQQVTLRCSPKSGHDTVSWYQQALGQGPQFIFQYYEEEERQRGNFPDRFSGHQFPNYSSELNVNALLLGDSALYLCASSPGTGGKNTEAFFGQGTRLTVV.

The rearrangement joins TRBV18 to TRBJ2-5; 12 bases line up with TRBD2. The CDR3 sequence is 15 residues long. Looked up from germline, CDR1 is KGHSH and CDR2 is LQKENI. Trimming removed 4 bases from V and 5 bases from J; junction bases left unmatched: 5. The CDR3: CASSQTSGGYETQYF. CDR3 bases: TGTGCCAGCTCACAGACTAGCGGGGGCTATGAGACCCAGTACTTC. The entire variable domain, with the rest obtained from reference TRBV18 and TRBJ2-5, is as follows: NAGVMQNPRHLVRRRGQEARLRCSPMKGHSHVYWYRQLPEEGLKFMVYLQKENIIDESGMPKERFSAEFPKEGPSILRIQQVVRGDSAAYFCASSQTSGGYETQYFGPGTRLLVL.

The chain has TRBV7-9 and TRBJ2-7; 7 bases match TRBD2. Germline CDR1 and CDR2: SEHNR and FQNEAQ (reference sequence). This CDR3 is 16 amino acids long. V trimming: 1 base; J trimming: 5 bases; junction bases outside the gene matches: 11. Written as DNA, the CDR3 is TGTGCCAGCAGCTTAGTCGGGGCGGTGGGGGGGGACGAGCAGTACTTC. Its translation: CASSLVGAVGGDEQYF.

The CDR3 coding sequence is TGCGCCAGCAGCCCGACAGGGTCAACCGGGGAGCTGTTTTTT. The encoded protein is CASSPTGSTGELFF. The gene calls are TRBV5-1 and TRBJ2-2; 7 bases map to TRBD1. With V trimmed by 4 bases and J by 5 bases, 5 bases remained unmatched. This CDR3 spans 14 amino acids. Germline CDR1 reads SGHRS; CDR2 reads YFSETQ.

The chain has TRBV18 and TRBJ1-6; D is unresolved. Germline CDR1 is KGHSH and CDR2 is LQKENI. The CDR3 spans 17 residues. V lost 3 bases to trimming and J lost 0 bases, with 12 bases between them. The chain's CDR3 is CASSPLTLNSYNSPLHF. CDR3 DNA: TGTGCCAGCTCACCTCTGACCCTAAACTCCTATAATTCACCCCTCCACTTT.

CDR3 sequence reads: CASSSGLTKETQYF. CDR3 DNA sequence: TGTGCCAGCAGCTCGGGACTTACAAAAGAGACCCAGTACTTC. The rearrangement uses TRBV7-2 and TRBJ2-5; tentatively, D is TRBD2 (6 bases). This CDR3 contains 14 residues. The V and J ends lost 4 bases and 3 bases respectively, with 12 bases between them. CDR1 is SGHTA, CDR2 FQGNSA, per germline.

V and J are TRBV6-5 and TRBJ1-5, with D unclear. From germline, CDR1 is MNHEY and CDR2 SVGAGI. Trimming took 5 bases from V and 0 from J, leaving 11 bases between them. This CDR3 region has 15 residues. CDR3 amino acids: CASSHLGHSNQPQHF. In nucleotides, the CDR3 is TGTGCCAGCAGTCACTTAGGCCATAGCAATCAGCCCCAGCATTTT.

The V and J genes are TRBV6-5 and TRBJ2-7; D possibly corresponds to TRBD1 (5 bases). The CDR3 spans 12 residues. V was clipped by 5 bases and J by 3 bases, with 8 bases between them. The germline V gene has CDR1 MNHEY and CDR2 SVGAGI. CDR3 region: CASSRTFYEQYF. CDR3 sequence (DNA): TGTGCCAGCAGTCGGACATTCTACGAGCAGTACTTC.

This clone was counted a single time. The chain uses TRBV18 and TRBJ2-7; 7 positions agree with TRBD1. V shed 4 bases and J 4 bases; nucleotides not matched to a gene: 4. CDR1 is KGHSH, CDR2 LQKENI, per germline. The CDR3 loop spans 13 amino acids. CDR3 region: CASSQGTEYEQYF. CDR3 sequence (DNA): TGTGCCAGCTCACAAGGGACAGAATACGAGCAGTACTTC.

This chain uses TRBV4-2 with TRBJ2-7; D possibly uses TRBD1 or TRBD2 (6 bases each). Germline V gene data show CDR1 as LGHNA and CDR2 as YNFKEQ. The CDR3 extends over 15 amino acids. Deletions cut 3 bases from V and 2 bases from J, with 14 bases between. The CDR3 coding sequence is TGTGCCAGCAGCCAGTTCCCGGGGGCCGCCTACGAGCAGTACTTC. Amino acid sequence: CASSQFPGAAYEQYF.

J is TRBJ1-2 and V is TRBV5-1, with D tentatively TRBD1 (5 bases). The CDR3 is made up of 12 amino acids. The germline V gene has CDR1 SGHRS and CDR2 YFSETQ. Between the trimmed V and J ends, which lost 0 bases and 8 bases, there was a span of 8 bases. The DNA for the CDR3 is TGCGCCAGCAGCTTGGAGGGGAGGGGCTACACCTTC. Residues: CASSLEGRGYTF. Complete variable domain (other parts from reference TRBV5-1 and TRBJ1-2): KAGVTQTPRYLIKTRGQQVTLSCSPISGHRSVSWYQQTPGQGLQFLFEYFSETQRNKGNFPGRFSGRQFSNSRSEMNVSTLELGDSALYLCASSLEGRGYTFGSGTRLTVV.

The V and J genes are TRBV6-6 and TRBJ1-5, with D uncertain. The V end was cut by 2 bases, the J end by 2 bases, with 7 bases between. This CDR3 has 14 residues. CDR1 and CDR2 from the germline V gene are MNHNY and SVGAGI (reference sequence). CDR3 nucleotide sequence: TGTGCCAGCAGTTACCGGGGAGGCAATCAGCCCCAGCATTTT. Its translation: CASSYRGGNQPQHF.

The rearrangement joins TRBV10-1 to TRBJ2-7, with D uncertain. Per germline, CDR1 WNHNN and CDR2 SYGVQD (reference sequence). The CDR3 has 15 residues. V was clipped by 0 bases and J by 6 bases, with 15 bases between them. CDR3 DNA sequence: TGCGCCAGCAGTGAGTCCCTCCAGGATCTCGCCGAGCAGTACTTC. Residues: CASSESLQDLAEQYF.

DNA of the CDR3: TGTGCCAGTTCCTCCGGGACAGGGGGCGTGGGCAATCAGCCCCAGCATTTT. Its protein product is CASSSGTGGVGNQPQHF. The V gene is TRBV19, the J gene TRBJ1-5; 12 bases are a match to TRBD1. CDR3 length equals 17 residues. V lost 8 bases, J lost 2 bases, and 10 bases stayed unmatched. Germline lookup yields CDR1 LNHDA and CDR2 SQIVND (reference sequence). Together with reference TRBV19 and TRBJ1-5, the CDR3 gives the full variable domain: DGGITQSPKYLFRKEGQNVTLSCEQNLNHDAMYWYRQDPGQGLRLIYYSQIVNDFQKGDIAEGYSVSREKKESFPLTVTSAQKNPTAFYLCASSSGTGGVGNQPQHFGDGTRLSIL.

The chain uses TRBV5-4 and TRBJ2-7; TRBD1 aligns across 9 bases. After removal of 5 bases from V and 4 bases from J, the junction contained 7 bases not matched to a gene. Germline assignment: CDR1 SGHNT and CDR2 YYREEE (reference sequence). There are 14 residues in the CDR3. In nucleotides, the CDR3 is TGTGCCAGCAGACAGGACAGGGGAATATACGAGCAGTACTTC. The encoded protein is CASRQDRGIYEQYF.

This chain joins TRBV30 and TRBJ2-3; 13 nucleotides match TRBD2. This CDR3 spans 17 amino acids. Germline CDR1 is GTSNPN and CDR2 is SVGIG (reference sequence). V dropped 2 bases and J dropped 5; count of bases not matched to a gene: 10. Here the CDR3 DNA reads TGTGCCTGGAGTAGAGGACGGACTAGCGGGGGACGAGATACGCAGTATTTT. Translating gives CAWSRGRTSGGRDTQYF.

This chain uses TRBV6-5 with TRBJ2-5; 7 bases line up with TRBD2. CDR1 is MNHEY, CDR2 SVGAGI, per germline. This CDR3 region has 14 residues. V lost 6 bases and J lost 1; bases outside the gene matches: 5. CDR3 region: CASRGGGPQETQYF. In nucleotides, the CDR3 is TGTGCCAGCAGGGGCGGGGGACCCCAAGAGACCCAGTACTTC.

This chain connects TRBV10-3 to TRBJ1-6, with D tentatively TRBD1 (6 bases). The CDR3 spans 17 residues. V lost 1 base and J lost 2, with 12 bases in between. Germline CDR1 ENHRY, CDR2 SYGVKD. CDR3 residues: CAISEFGGQTYNSPLHF. CDR3 sequence (DNA): TGTGCCATCAGTGAGTTCGGGGGACAAACCTATAATTCACCCCTCCACTTT.

This clone has only a few counts. The chain employs TRBV2 and TRBJ1-2, with D perhaps TRBD1 (6 bases). The V gene lost 6 bases and the J gene lost 2 bases, with 13 bases spanning the gap. This CDR3 spans 14 amino acids. CDR1 is SNHLY, CDR2 FYNNEI, per germline. The CDR3 nucleotides read TGTGCCAGCAGAGCCGGGACATTGAACTATGGCTACACCTTC. Translating it yields CASRAGTLNYGYTF.

This chain links TRBV7-6 with TRBJ2-2; 8 bases match TRBD1. Germline CDR1 is SGHVS and CDR2 is FNYEAQ. The CDR3 is made up of 15 amino acids. V lost 7 bases to trimming and J lost 0 bases; unmatched junction nucleotides: 4. The DNA of the CDR3 is TGTGCCAGCACCAGGACAGGGTCGAACACCGGGGAGCTGTTTTTT. Its translation is CASTRTGSNTGELFF.

The V and J genes are TRBV3-1 (or the pseudogene TRBV3-2) and TRBJ1-2; D is possibly TRBD1 (5 bases). The germline V and J ends were trimmed by 3 bases and 7 bases, with 12 bases remaining between them. The CDR3 is 13 residues long. Germline loops: CDR1 LGHDT, CDR2 YNNKEL (reference sequence). The CDR3, as DNA: TGTGCCAGCAGCCAGCGGAGGGGAGGTGGCTACACCTTC. Translating it yields CASSQRRGGGYTF.

CDR3 sequence: CASSLGQPYEQYF. In nucleotides, the CDR3 is TGTGCCAGCAGTTTGGGACAGCCCTACGAGCAGTACTTC. The chain joins TRBV27 to TRBJ2-7, with TRBD1 identical over 7 bases. Per the germline V gene, CDR1 is MNHEY and CDR2 is SMNVEV (reference sequence). The ends lost 3 bases at V and 2 bases at J; junction bases unmatched: 1. The CDR3 contains 13 residues.